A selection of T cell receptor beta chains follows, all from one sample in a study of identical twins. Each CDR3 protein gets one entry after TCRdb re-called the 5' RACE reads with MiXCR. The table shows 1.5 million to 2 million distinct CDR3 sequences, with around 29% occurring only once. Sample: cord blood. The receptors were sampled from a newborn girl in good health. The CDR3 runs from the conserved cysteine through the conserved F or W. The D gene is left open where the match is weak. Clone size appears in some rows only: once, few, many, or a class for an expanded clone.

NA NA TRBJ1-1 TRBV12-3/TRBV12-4 TGTGCCAGCAGTCTAACAGGGCCGGTGGACACTGAAGCTTTCTTT CASSLTGPVDTEAFF
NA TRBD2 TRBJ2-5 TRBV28 TGTGCCAGCAGTTTATGGGGACTAGCGGGAGAAGAGACCCAGTACTTC CASSLWGLAGEETQYF
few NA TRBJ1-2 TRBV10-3 TGTGCCATCAGTAAGGACGGTCCTACGAGCAGGGGATGGATGGCCTATGGCTACACCTTC CAISKDGPTSRGWMAYGYTF
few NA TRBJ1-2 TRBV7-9 TGTGCCAGCAGCCCTCGATGGGCTAACAACTATGGCTACACCTTC CASSPRWANNYGYTF
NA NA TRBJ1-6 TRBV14 TGTGCCAGCAGCCAAACGAGGGGGGATTCACCCCTCCACTTT CASSQTRGDSPLHF
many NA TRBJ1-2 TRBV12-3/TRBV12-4 TGTGCCAGCAGTTTCAGCCCCAACTATGGCTACACCTTC CASSFSPNYGYTF
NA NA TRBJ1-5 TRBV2 TGTGCCAGCACCCCAGGGATTCAGCCCCAGCATTTT CASTPGIQPQHF
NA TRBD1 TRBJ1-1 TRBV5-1 TGCGCCAGCAGCAAAGGACAGGGCATGAACACTGAAGCTTTCTTT CASSKGQGMNTEAFF
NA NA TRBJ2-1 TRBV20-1 TGCAATGCTAGCGACCTTAGTTATAAGCAGTTCTTC CNASDLSYKQFF
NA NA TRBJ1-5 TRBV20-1 TGCAGTGCTAGGGGCGGGGCAGGAGGCAATCAGCCCCAGCATTTT CSARGGAGGNQPQHF
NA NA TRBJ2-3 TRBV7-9 TGTGCCAGCAGCTGGCGACGGAGTCAGGCGAGCACAGATACGCAGTATTTT CASSWRRSQASTDTQYF
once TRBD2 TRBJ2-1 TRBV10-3 TGTGCCTCGGACCCCGGGAGGAATGAGCAGTTCTTC CASDPGRNEQFF
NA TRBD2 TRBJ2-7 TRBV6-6 TGTGCCAGCAGCCGTAGCGGGGCCAACTCCTACGAGCAGTACTTC CASSRSGANSYEQYF
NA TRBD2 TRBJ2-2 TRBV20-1 TGCAGTGCTAGAGGGACTAGCTTATACACCGGGGAGCTGTTTTTT CSARGTSLYTGELFF
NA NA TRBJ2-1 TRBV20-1 TGCAGTGCTAGCCCGGGGGCTGGCTACAATGAGCAGTTCTTC CSASPGAGYNEQFF
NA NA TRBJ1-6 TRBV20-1 TGCAGTGCTAGCCCCCGGGGTCGGTACTCCTATAATTCACCCCTCCACTTT CSASPRGRYSYNSPLHF
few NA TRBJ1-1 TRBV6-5 TGTGCCAGCAGTCGCGGCCGACAGGTCAACACTGAAGCTTTCTTT CASSRGRQVNTEAFF
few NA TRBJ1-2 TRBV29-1 TGCAGCGTTGAATTCTATCTCCAGGGCTATGGCTACACCTTC CSVEFYLQGYGYTF
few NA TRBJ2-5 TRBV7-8 TGTGCCAGCACGTCCTCTGGGGGGCAAGAGACCCAGTACTTC CASTSSGGQETQYF
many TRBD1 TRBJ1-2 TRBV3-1 TGTGCCAGCAGCCAAGGGACAGGGGGGGGCTATGGCTACACCTTC CASSQGTGGGYGYTF
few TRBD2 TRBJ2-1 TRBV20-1 TGCAGTGCGCGTTCGCCTAGCGGTTCCTACAATGAGCAGTTCTTC CSARSPSGSYNEQFF
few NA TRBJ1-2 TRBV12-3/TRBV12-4 TGTGCCAGCAGCCCGGACGGGATTTATGGCTACACCTTC CASSPDGIYGYTF
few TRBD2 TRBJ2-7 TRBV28 TGTGCCAGCAGTTTTGGCGGGAGGGCCGGCGAGCAGTACTTC CASSFGGRAGEQYF
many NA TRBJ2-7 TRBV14 TGTGCCAGCAGCCACAACGTTAAACCCTACGAGCAGTACTTC CASSHNVKPYEQYF
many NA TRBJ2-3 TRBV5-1 TGTGCCAGCAGCTTAGGACTCACAGATACGCAGTATTTT CASSLGLTDTQYF
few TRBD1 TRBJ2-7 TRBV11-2 TGTGCCAGCAGCTTGACGGACAGGGGAGCCTACGAGCAGTACTTC CASSLTDRGAYEQYF
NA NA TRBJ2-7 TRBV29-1 TGCAGCGTCGCGACCCGGAGCTCCTACGAGCAGTACTTC CSVATRSSYEQYF
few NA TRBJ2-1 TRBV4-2 TGTGCCAGCAGCCAAATAATGCGGACCCCCAATGAGCAGTTCTTC CASSQIMRTPNEQFF
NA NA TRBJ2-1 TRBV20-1 TGCAGTGCTAGAGATTGGGGGGAGAATGAGCAGTTCTTC CSARDWGENEQFF
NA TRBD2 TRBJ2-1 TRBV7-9 TGTGCCAGCAGCTCGTTAGGACTAGCGGGGCATGAGCAGTTCTTC CASSSLGLAGHEQFF
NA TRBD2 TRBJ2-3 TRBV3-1 TGTGCCAGCAGCCAAGTTTGGCGGGAGAAAGATACGCAGTATTTT CASSQVWREKDTQYF
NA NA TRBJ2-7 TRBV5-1 TGCGCCAGCAGCACGGGACATCCTCCCTGCGAGCAGTACTTC CASSTGHPPCEQYF
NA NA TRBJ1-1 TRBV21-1 TGTGCCAGCAGCGAGTGGGACAGGGTGAACACTGAAGCTTTCTTT CASSEWDRVNTEAFF
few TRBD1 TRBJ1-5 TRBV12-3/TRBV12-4 TGTGCCAGCAGTGCGGGACAGTATTATAGCAATCAGCCCCAGCATTTT CASSAGQYYSNQPQHF
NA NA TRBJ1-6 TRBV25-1 TGTGCCAGCAGTGACGTGGGTAATTCACCCCTCCACTTT CASSDVGNSPLHF
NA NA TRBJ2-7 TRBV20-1 TGCAGTGTGGGACGGACTTCCTACGAGCAGTACTTC CSVGRTSYEQYF
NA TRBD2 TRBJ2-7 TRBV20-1 TGCAGTGCTAGGGGTCTAGCGGGGGGCGACGACTACGAGCAGTACTTC CSARGLAGGDDYEQYF
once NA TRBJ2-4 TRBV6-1 TGTGCCAGCAGTGTGGGGGTTGGGTGGGGTGAAAACATTCAGTACTTC CASSVGVGWGENIQYF
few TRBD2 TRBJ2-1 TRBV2 TGTGCCAGCAGTGAGATCGCGACTAGCGCTCCATACAATGAGCAGTTCTTC CASSEIATSAPYNEQFF
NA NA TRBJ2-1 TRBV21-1 TGTGCCAGCAGCAAAGGGAATAGTTCGGCCAATGAGCAGTTCTTC CASSKGNSSANEQFF
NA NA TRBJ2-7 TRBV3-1 TGTGCCAGCAGCCAAGAGCGGCAGCAGTACTTC CASSQERQQYF
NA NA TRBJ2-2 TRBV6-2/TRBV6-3 TGTGCCAGCAGTTTCCTAGACAGGAGCACCGGGGAGCTGTTTTTT CASSFLDRSTGELFF
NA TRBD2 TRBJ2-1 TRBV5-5 TGTGCCAGCAGCTTGGGGGTTAGCGGGTCACGTCGAGATGAGCAGTTCTTC CASSLGVSGSRRDEQFF
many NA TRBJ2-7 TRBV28 TGTGCCAGCAGTTTATTTCCTAGCGACTCCTACGAGCAGTACTTC CASSLFPSDSYEQYF
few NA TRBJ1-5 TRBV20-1 TGCAGTGCTAGAGCCAGTTGGGGGGCGCGGGGCAATCAGCCCCAGCATTTT CSARASWGARGNQPQHF
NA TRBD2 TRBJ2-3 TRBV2 TGTGCCAGCAGTGAATCCCTAGCGGGGACCCCCACAGATACGCAGTATTTT CASSESLAGTPTDTQYF
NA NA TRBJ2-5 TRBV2 TGTGCCAGCAGTGAAGGGCTAGCGTTAATCGATGAGCAGTACTTC CASSEGLALIDEQYF
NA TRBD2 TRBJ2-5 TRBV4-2 TGTGCCAGCAGCCAACTTAGCGGGGGGGCAGAGACCCAGTACTTC CASSQLSGGAETQYF
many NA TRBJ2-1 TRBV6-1 TGTGCCAGCAGCGGTGGGGGAGATAATGAGCAGTTCTTC CASSGGGDNEQFF
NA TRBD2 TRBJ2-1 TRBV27 TGTGCCACGGGACTAGCGGGGGCCCCGACCTACAATGAGCAGTTCTTC CATGLAGAPTYNEQFF
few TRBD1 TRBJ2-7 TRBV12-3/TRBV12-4 TGTGCCATTACGACAGGGGGCTTTTACGAGCAGTACTTC CAITTGGFYEQYF
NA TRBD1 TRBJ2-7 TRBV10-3 TGTGCCATCAGTGACCCAGGACAGGTCAGCTACGAGCAGTACTTC CAISDPGQVSYEQYF
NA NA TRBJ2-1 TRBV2 TGTGCCAGCAGTGAAGCCTTGAGGAACAATGAGCAGTTCTTC CASSEALRNNEQFF
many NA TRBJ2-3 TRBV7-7 TGCGACGGCCTAACAGATACGCAGTATTTT CDGLTDTQYF
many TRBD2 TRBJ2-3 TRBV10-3 TGTGCCATCAGTGACAGGGGACTAGTCGGCACAGATACGCAGTATTTT CAISDRGLVGTDTQYF
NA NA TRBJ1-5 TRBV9 TGTGCCAGCAGCGTAGGTGTATCGGGCAATCAGCCCCAGCATTTT CASSVGVSGNQPQHF
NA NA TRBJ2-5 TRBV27 TGTGCCAGCAGTTTCTACGGGAGCGGGGAGACCCAGTACTTC CASSFYGSGETQYF
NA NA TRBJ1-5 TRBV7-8 TGTGCCAGCAGCTTAAAACAGTCCCCTTCGTTTAGCAATCAGCCCCAGCATTTT CASSLKQSPSFSNQPQHF